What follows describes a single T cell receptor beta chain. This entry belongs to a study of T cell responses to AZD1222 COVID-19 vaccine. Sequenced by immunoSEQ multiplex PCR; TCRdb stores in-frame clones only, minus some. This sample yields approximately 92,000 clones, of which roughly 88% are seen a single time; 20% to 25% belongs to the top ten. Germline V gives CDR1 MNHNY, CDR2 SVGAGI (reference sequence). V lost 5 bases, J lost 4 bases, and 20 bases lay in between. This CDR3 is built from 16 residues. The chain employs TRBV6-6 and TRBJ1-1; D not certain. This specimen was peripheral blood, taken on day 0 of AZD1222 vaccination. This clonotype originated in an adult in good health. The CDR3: CASSPEGSESGTEAFF. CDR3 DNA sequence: TGTGCCAGCAGTCCCGAAGGAAGTGAGTCGGGCACTGAAGCTTTCTTT.